This T cell receptor (beta chain) emerged from a study of regulatory T cells in long-lasting Graves disease. Study as a whole: Persistent Graves' disease denoted over 5 years of antithyroid drugs plus positive TSH receptor antibodies. Regarding the study as a whole: Patients with persistent disease shared some 2,500 public clonotypes, outpacing the roughly 870 shared by new patients. Persistent cases favored TRBV28, TRBJ1-2 and TRBJ2-5.

This sample's time point: persistent/refractory GD, antithyroid drugs over 5 years with positive TRAb. Researchers made the TCR library from RNA that was extracted from PBMCs. In this cohort, patients came from an endocrinology department located in Xi'an, China. For this clonotype: The antigen is not known.

Sequencing libraries for TCR beta were prepared with iRepertoire HTBI primers and Arm-PCR of CDR3 regions. TCRdb re-called the multiplex PCR reads through MiXCR, storing one row per CDR3 protein. The data show about 430,000 distinct CDR3 sequences, around 20% seen once. V lost 1 base to trimming and J lost 3 bases, with 11 bases between them. The CDR3 totals 15 residues. Per the germline V gene, CDR1 is SGHDT and CDR2 is YYEEEE. The chain recombines TRBV5-6 with TRBJ1-3; tentative D call: TRBD1 (5 bases). Source: peripheral blood mononuclear cells (PBMCs), taken when the disease was refractory, from a patient treated with antithyroid drugs. The TCR comes from a female donor with Graves disease. CDR3 loop: CASSLHGTLGNTIYF. The DNA of the CDR3 is TGTGCCAGCAGCTTGCACGGGACTCTTGGAAACACCATATATTTT.